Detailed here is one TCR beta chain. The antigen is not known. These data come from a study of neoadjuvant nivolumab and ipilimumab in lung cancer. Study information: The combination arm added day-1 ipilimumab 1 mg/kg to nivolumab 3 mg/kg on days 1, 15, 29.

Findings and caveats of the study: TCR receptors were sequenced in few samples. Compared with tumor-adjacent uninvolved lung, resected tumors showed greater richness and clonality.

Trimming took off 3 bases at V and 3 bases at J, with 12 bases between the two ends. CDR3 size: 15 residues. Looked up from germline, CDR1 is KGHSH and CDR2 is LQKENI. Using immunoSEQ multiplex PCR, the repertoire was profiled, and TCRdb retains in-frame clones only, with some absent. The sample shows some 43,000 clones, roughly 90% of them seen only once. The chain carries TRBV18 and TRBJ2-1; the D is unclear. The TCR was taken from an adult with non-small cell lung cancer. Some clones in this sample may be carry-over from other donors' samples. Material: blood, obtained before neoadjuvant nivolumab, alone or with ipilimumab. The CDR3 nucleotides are TGTGCCAGCTCACCGGGGATGGCTGGCTACAATGAGCAGTTCTTC. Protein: CASSPGMAGYNEQFF.